This T cell receptor beta chain came from a study of T cells after yellow fever vaccination (dated by TCRdb to between 2018 and 2020). Concerning the study at large: The SMART-Seq v4 Ultra Low Input RNA kit was used to prepare libraries from fractions with low cell numbers. Bulk TCR alpha and beta repertoires were sequenced longitudinally to track T-cell clones before and after primary and booster YFV17D yellow fever vaccination. Two healthy male donors, one aged 18 to 30 and one aged 30 to 40 years, were included in the cohort. Blood was drawn at multiple timepoints before and after primary and secondary immunization, with bulk PBMC replicates and cell subsets isolated.

The full study reports these points: Computational filtering was required because FACS-sorted repertoires could contain abundant contaminating clonotypes from the bulk population. The secondary T-cell response was weaker than the primary response but faster, peaking on day 5 instead of day 15. A small fraction of clonotypes appeared in both the CD4 and CD8 compartments, likely as a result of convergent recombination. Because the study included only two donors, the extent to which the findings can be generalized is limited. After the booster, most of the clones that had expanded following primary vaccination were detected again (almost 98% of CD4 and around 88% of CD8), which suggests that memory was broadly maintained.

Interpreted using the paper, the treatment or condition label stands for: live attenuated yellow fever vaccine strain. At every blood-draw timepoint, two biological replicates of bulk PBMCs were collected. A standard Ficoll-Paque protocol was used to isolate PBMCs from peripheral blood. TriZol was used to extract RNA from bulk PBMCs, from CD4 and CD8 fractions, and from dextramer-positive and dextramer-negative fractions. Looking up the germline V gene yields CDR1 SGHDN and CDR2 FVKESK. From the cysteine up to the phenylalanine, the CDR3 has a length of 16 residues. This entry keeps only the CDR3 DNA: 48 bases, framed from base 1. The V end loses 2 bases and the J end loses 4 bases, and a stretch of 17 bases separates them. The sequencer was an Illumina NovaSeq 6000. TCR cDNA was made using 5'RACE template switching, a step that added a universal primer site and unique molecular identifiers. cDNA synthesis was primed from both the TCR alpha and TCR beta constant segments. Libraries were amplified in two PCR steps, with sample barcodes and sequencing adapters added in the second step. Sequencing of libraries was done on Illumina HiSeq 2500 (2x100 bp) or NovaSeq (2x150 bp). In the source study's methods: Demultiplexing of reads and collapsing into UMI consensus sequences were performed with MIGEC, and V(D)J alignment was carried out with MiXCR. Vaccine-responding clonotypes were identified with edgeR using replicate PBMC samples, with FDR below 0.01 and a log2 fold change above 5 up to day 15 being required. Each bulk clonotype was labeled CD4 or CD8 based on which sequenced repertoire, CD4 or CD8, contained the clonotype at higher abundance. TCRdb trimmed the raw reads at Q25, called clones with MiXCR and kept productive beta chains. Each CDR3 protein appears once, grouped with its most common genes and DNA. What appears here as the V and J calls and clone size reflects TCRdb's work, not the paper's. This sample comprises 250,000 to 400,000 distinct CDR3 sequences, approximately 4% of them detected only once. 20% to 25% of the sample lies in the top ten.

This clonotype was counted ten times or more. The antigen it recognizes is unknown. No much larger clone exists at a distance of one base, and base qualities are not known. This clonotype was obtained from a man younger than 35 who received the YFV17D yellow fever vaccine. Recombination linked TRBV14 to TRBJ1-1, with the D segment identity uncertain. The source was PBMCs, collected 5 days after the yellow fever booster vaccination. The CDR3 is CASSQPRLLGTTEAFF. The DNA sequence reads TGTGCCAGCAGCCAACCGAGACTCCTAGGAACCACTGAAGCTTTCTTT. The CDR3, completed at both ends by the reference TRBV14 and TRBJ1-1 genes, gives the full variable domain EAGVTQFPSHSVIEKGQTVTLRCDPISGHDNLYWYRRVMGKEIKFLLHFVKESKQDESGMPNNRFLAERTGGTYSTLKVQPAELEDSGVYFCASSQPRLLGTTEAFFGQGTRLTVV.